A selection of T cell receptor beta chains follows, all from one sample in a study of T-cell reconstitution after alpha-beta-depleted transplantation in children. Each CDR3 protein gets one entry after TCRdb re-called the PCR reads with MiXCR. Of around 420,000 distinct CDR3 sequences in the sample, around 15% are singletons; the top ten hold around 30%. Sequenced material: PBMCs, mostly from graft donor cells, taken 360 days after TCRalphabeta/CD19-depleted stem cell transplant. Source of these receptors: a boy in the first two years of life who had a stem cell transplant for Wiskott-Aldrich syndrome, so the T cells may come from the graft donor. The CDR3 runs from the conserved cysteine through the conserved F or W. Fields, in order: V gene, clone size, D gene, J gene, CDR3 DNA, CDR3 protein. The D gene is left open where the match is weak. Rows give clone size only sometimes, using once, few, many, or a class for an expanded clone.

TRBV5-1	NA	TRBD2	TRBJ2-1	TGCGCCAGCAGCTTGTTAATAGCGGGAGTCAGTGAGCAGTTCTTC	CASSLLIAGVSEQFF
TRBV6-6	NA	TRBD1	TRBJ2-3	TGTGCCAGCAGTTACCCCGGGACAGGCGGGCAGTATTTT	CASSYPGTGGQYF
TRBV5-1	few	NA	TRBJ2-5	TGCGCCAGCTCCCACAGGCGAGGGGAGACCCAGTACTTC	CASSHRRGETQYF
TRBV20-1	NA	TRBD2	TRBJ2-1	TGCAGTGCTTGGGGACTAGCGGTGACGAGCTCCTACAATGAGCAGTTCTTC	CSAWGLAVTSSYNEQFF
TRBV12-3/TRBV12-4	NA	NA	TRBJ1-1	TGTGCCAGCAGCCGAGACACTCAAGGTGCTTTCTTT	CASSRDTQGAFF
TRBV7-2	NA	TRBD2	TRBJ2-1	TGTGCCAGCAGCTTAGTGGTGCGGGGGGGCCCTGGCAATGAGCAGTTCTTC	CASSLVVRGGPGNEQFF
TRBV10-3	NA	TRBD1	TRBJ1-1	TGTGCCATCAGGGACAGGGAGTACACTGAAGCTTTCTTT	CAIRDREYTEAFF
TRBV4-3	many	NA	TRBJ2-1	TGCGCCAGCAGCCAGACAGGGAGGGGGGATGAGCAGTTCTTC	CASSQTGRGDEQFF
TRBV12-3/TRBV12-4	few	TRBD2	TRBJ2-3	TGTGCCAGCAGTTTTACCGGGGGGGCGGTAGATACGCAGTATTTT	CASSFTGGAVDTQYF
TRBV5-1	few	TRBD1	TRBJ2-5	TGCGCCAGCAGCTGGGTGACAGGGGTGGAGGAGACCCAGTACTTC	CASSWVTGVEETQYF
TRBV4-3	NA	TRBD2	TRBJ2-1	TGCGCCAGCAGCCAAGGGGGGTGGACTAGCGGGAGAAATGAGCAGTTCTTC	CASSQGGWTSGRNEQFF
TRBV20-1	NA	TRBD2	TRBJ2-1	TGCAGTGCTAGTGGACTAGCGGGGGCGTTAAGACTCTCCTACAATGAGCAGTTCTTC	CSASGLAGALRLSYNEQFF
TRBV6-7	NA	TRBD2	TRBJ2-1	TGTGCCAGCAGTTCGGACAGGGCTGTGGGGACTAGCGGGAGAGGCCCAGACAATGAGCAGTTCTTC	CASSSDRAVGTSGRGPDNEQFF
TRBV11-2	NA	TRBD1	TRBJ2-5	TGTGCCAGCAGCTTAGATGTGACAGGGTGGGAGACCCAGTACTTC	CASSLDVTGWETQYF
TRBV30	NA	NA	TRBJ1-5	TGTGCCTGGAGTACCTATAGCAATCAGCCCCAGCATTTT	CAWSTYSNQPQHF